Shown below are 24 T cell receptor beta chains from a single sample sequenced in a study of response to subunit inactivated influenza vaccine. TCRdb reprocessed the RT-PCR reads with MiXCR, giving one entry per CDR3 protein. The sample holds a few hundred thousand distinct CDR3 sequences, around 11% seen once. The same specimen was also included in a second study, on T cells expressing NK-cell markers. That report adds: UMIs accompanied the 5'RACE template switching by which TCR beta cDNA was made.

The sample consisted of PBMCs from blood, taken on the day of vaccination. The receptors stem from a man aged 45-65 years who received an inactivated influenza vaccine.

The sample holds many counts of this clonotype. This chain connects TRBV12-3 or TRBV12-4 to TRBJ1-1; a possible D gene is TRBD1 (6 bases). Trimming left V 3 bases short and J 5 bases short, with 10 bases between. This CDR3 has 13 amino acids. In DNA, the CDR3 is TGTGCCAGCAGTTTTCGGAGGGGGACTGAAGCTTTCTTT. Translating gives CASSFRRGTEAFF.

In its sample, this clonotype was seen a few times. V usage is TRBV6-5 and J usage is TRBJ2-1; 9 bases fit TRBD1. Trimming cost V 2 bases and J 3 bases; bases outside gene matches: 5. CDR1 MNHEY and CDR2 SVGAGI come from the germline V gene. The CDR3 spans 16 residues. The CDR3 bases are TGTGCCAGCAGTTACGCAGGGACAGGGATCTACAATGAGCAGTTCTTC. Encoded protein: CASSYAGTGIYNEQFF.

V is TRBV4-3 and J is TRBJ2-3; 7 bases agree with TRBD2. Germline values: CDR1 LGHNA, CDR2 YSLEER. The trim removed 1 base at V and 2 bases at J, leaving 3 bases unmatched. The CDR3 runs to 15 residues. This CDR3 is CASSQVRGDTDTQYF. CDR3 DNA: TGCGCCAGCAGCCAAGTTCGGGGGGACACAGATACGCAGTATTTT.

The CDR3 sequence is CASSLRRPEGPEQYF. The CDR3 DNA follows: TGTGCCAGCAGCCTAAGACGTCCCGAAGGGCCCGAGCAGTACTTC. The chain links TRBV7-8 to TRBJ2-7; D ambiguous. Trimming cost V 5 bases and J 6 bases, with 20 bases left between them. The CDR3 is 15 amino acids. Looked up from germline, CDR1 is SGHVS and CDR2 is FQNEAQ.

This clonotype was picked up a small number of times. This rearrangement joins TRBV20-1 to TRBJ2-3, with 13 bases matching TRBD2. The V gene end was trimmed by 3 bases and the J gene end by 5 bases; junction bases not matched to a gene: 5. Looked up from germline, CDR1 is DFQATT and CDR2 is SNEGSKA (reference sequence). The CDR3 is made up of 15 amino acids. CDR3: CSARGLAGHKDTQYF. CDR3 coding DNA: TGCAGTGCTAGGGGACTAGCGGGGCATAAAGATACGCAGTATTTT.

The chain combines TRBV27 with TRBJ2-7, with D perhaps TRBD2 (5 bases). The ends were cut back, 8 bases at V and 2 bases at J, with 19 bases in the middle. The CDR3 has 15 residues. From germline, CDR1 is MNHEY and CDR2 SMNVEV (reference sequence). The CDR3 nucleotides read TGTGCCAGCGACCCCCTCAGCGGTAAGGCCTACGAGCAGTACTTC. This translates into CASDPLSGKAYEQYF.

This chain links TRBV12-3 or TRBV12-4 with TRBJ2-2; D tentatively reads TRBD1 or TRBD2 (6 bases each). The V and J ends lost 3 bases and 3 bases respectively, with 8 bases between them. The CDR3 length is 14 residues. This chain's CDR3 is CASSFRGDTGELFF. As DNA, the CDR3 is TGTGCCAGCAGTTTTAGGGGGGACACCGGGGAGCTGTTTTTT.

This clonotype was seen only a few times. The gene calls are TRBV3-1 and TRBJ2-1; 8 bases align to TRBD2. The V gene's germline CDR1 is LGHDT and CDR2 YNNKEL (reference sequence). The ends lost 4 bases at V and 5 bases at J; junction bases unmatched: 7. The CDR3 consists of 15 residues. DNA of the CDR3: TGTGCCAGCAGCCCAACCGGGACTAGGAACAATGAGCAGTTCTTC. Encoded protein: CASSPTGTRNNEQFF.

This clonotype was seen a handful of times. The V and J genes are TRBV7-2 and TRBJ2-1; TRBD2 agrees at 11 bases. Trimming cost V 5 bases and J 8 bases; bases outside gene matches: 8. Per germline, CDR1 SGHTA and CDR2 FQGNSA. The CDR3 consists of 15 residues. The CDR3 nucleotides are TGTGCCAGCAGCCTTAGCGGGGGGGCCGCGTATGAGCAGTTCTTC. This codes for CASSLSGGAAYEQFF.

This clonotype was seen repeatedly, ten times or more. The chain has TRBV6-5 and TRBJ2-7; tentative D call: TRBD2 (5 bases). The CDR3 has 19 amino acids. V was shortened by 0 bases and J by 2 bases, with 23 bases between the two germline ends. The germline CDR1 and CDR2 sequences are MNHEY and SVGAGI. The CDR3 nucleotides are TGTGCCAGCAGTTACTCGAGTCAGGCGGGTCCAACCGGCACCTACGAGCAGTACTTC. As protein: CASSYSSQAGPTGTYEQYF.

The V call is TRBV30, the J call TRBJ2-1; 11 bases agree with TRBD1. The CDR3 is made up of 15 amino acids. V trimming: 1 base; J trimming: 4 bases; junction bases outside the gene matches: 3. CDR1 and CDR2 (germline): GTSNPN, SVGIG (reference sequence). CDR3 residues: CAWSEGTGGYNEQFF. CDR3 nucleotides: TGTGCCTGGAGTGAGGGGACAGGGGGTTACAATGAGCAGTTCTTC.

The rearrangement joins TRBV11-2 to TRBJ2-3; TRBD2 aligns across 7 bases. Germline CDR1 and CDR2: SGHAT and FQNNGV. The V gene end was trimmed by 6 bases and the J gene end by 0 bases; junction bases not matched to a gene: 6. The CDR3 contains 15 residues. CDR3 DNA: TGTGCCAGCAGACATAGCGGGTGGAGCACAGATACGCAGTATTTT. Protein: CASRHSGWSTDTQYF.

This clonotype showed up just a few times. The V gene is TRBV29-1, the J gene TRBJ2-7, with 8 bases that match TRBD2. Germline V lookup: CDR1 SQVTM, CDR2 ANQGSEA. This CDR3 region has 16 residues. V lost 5 bases to trimming and J lost 0 bases; unmatched junction nucleotides: 12. CDR3 nucleotide sequence: TGCAGCGTTTCCGGCGGGAGGTCCCATAGCTCCTACGAGCAGTACTTC. It yields the protein CSVSGGRSHSSYEQYF.

This rearrangement joins TRBV24-1 to TRBJ1-5, with D unresolved. The CDR3 covers 15 residues. Between the trimmed V and J ends, which lost 6 bases and 3 bases, there was a span of 14 bases. From germline, CDR1 is KGHDR and CDR2 SFDVKD. The CDR3 here is CATSSSRLNNQPQHF. CDR3 sequence (DNA): TGTGCCACCAGTAGTAGCCGATTAAACAATCAGCCCCAGCATTTT.

This clonotype was picked up a small number of times. The gene calls are TRBV12-3 or TRBV12-4 and TRBJ1-2, with D perhaps matching TRBD1 (6 bases). The CDR3 totals 13 residues. Trimming shortened V by 5 bases and J by 8 bases, and 15 bases separated the two germline ends. The CDR3 sequence is CASSDTGYDGYTF. DNA of the CDR3: TGTGCCAGCAGTGATACAGGGTATGACGGCTACACCTTC.

This clonotype was picked up a small number of times. The chain couples TRBV13 to TRBJ2-1; 10 bases map to TRBD2. The CDR3 is 15 amino acids. The junction had 8 bases not matched to a gene; V was cut back by 4 bases and J by 8 bases. Germline loops: CDR1 PRHDT, CDR2 FYEKMQ (reference sequence). For the CDR3, the DNA is TGTGCCAGCAGCTCCCAGCGGGAGGGCCCAGATGAGCAGTTCTTC. Amino acids: CASSSQREGPDEQFF.

The chain joins TRBV5-6 to TRBJ1-5; D gene uncertain. Germline CDR1 reads SGHDT; CDR2 reads YYEEEE. The CDR3 covers 15 residues. Trimming shortened V by 3 bases and J by 9 bases, and 19 bases separated the two germline ends. CDR3 sequence (DNA): TGTGCCAGCAGCTGGGGAGGCAGCCAATCCGGGCCCCAGCATTTT. Protein sequence: CASSWGGSQSGPQHF. The full variable domain, completed using reference TRBV5-6 and TRBJ1-5, is DAGVTQSPTHLIKTRGQQVTLRCSPKSGHDTVSWYQQALGQGPQFIFQYYEEEERQRGNFPDRFSGHQFPNYSSELNVNALLLGDSALYLCASSWGGSQSGPQHFGDGTRLSIL.

In its sample, this clonotype was seen a few times. The rearrangement joins TRBV4-2 to TRBJ2-2; D possibly corresponds to TRBD2 (5 bases). Trimming removed 0 bases from V and 3 bases from J, with 8 bases in between. This CDR3 spans 15 amino acids. Germline CDR1 LGHNA, CDR2 YNFKEQ. For the CDR3, the DNA is TGTGCCAGCAGCCAAGATCCGGGATACACCGGGGAGCTGTTTTTT. Translated: CASSQDPGYTGELFF.

The chain recombines TRBV7-2 with TRBJ2-3, with 8 bases fitting TRBD2. Germline-derived CDR1 and CDR2 are SGHTA and FQGNSA. The V segment lost 6 bases and the J segment 2 bases; nucleotides outside the gene matches: 7. This CDR3 is 15 amino acids long. The CDR3 is CASSSTSVFTDTQYF. The CDR3 nucleotides are TGTGCCAGCAGTTCGACTAGCGTCTTCACAGATACGCAGTATTTT.

The gene calls are TRBV7-6 and TRBJ2-3; 13 bases match TRBD2. The germline V gene has CDR1 SGHVS and CDR2 FNYEAQ. The CDR3 contains 17 residues. After removal of 4 bases from V and 2 bases from J, the junction contained 6 bases not matched to a gene. CDR3 residues: CASSSTGLAGVTDTQYF. CDR3 sequence (DNA): TGTGCCAGCAGCTCCACAGGACTAGCGGGAGTCACAGATACGCAGTATTTT.

This clonotype was picked up many times. This chain joins TRBV2 and TRBJ2-3, with D uncertain. The germline V gene encodes CDR1 SNHLY and CDR2 FYNNEI. The CDR3 sequence is 14 residues long. Trimming left V 6 bases short and J 0 bases short, with 10 bases between. The CDR3 region has the DNA TGTGCCAGCAGCCAGGCGGCCAGCACAGATACGCAGTATTTT. Translating it yields CASSQAASTDTQYF.

A few counts support this clonotype. V usage is TRBV7-8 and J usage is TRBJ2-7, with no clear D. The CDR3 is made up of 15 amino acids. Germline V CDR1 and CDR2: SGHVS, FQNEAQ. The germline V and J ends were trimmed by 4 bases and 0 bases, with 13 bases remaining between them. CDR3 in DNA: TGTGCCAGCAGCTCCGAGACATACTACTCCTACGAGCAGTACTTC. Translated, it gives CASSSETYYSYEQYF. Filled out from reference TRBV7-8 and TRBJ2-7, the complete variable domain reads GAGVSQSPRYKVAKRGQDVALRCDPISGHVSLFWYQQALGQGPEFLTYFQNEAQLDKSGLPSDRFFAERPEGSVSTLKIQRTQQEDSAVYLCASSSETYYSYEQYFGPGTRLTVT.

This clonotype was seen ten or more times. V is TRBV12-3 or TRBV12-4 and J is TRBJ2-7, with 10 bases lining up with TRBD1. The CDR3 runs to 15 residues. V was clipped by 2 bases and J by 2 bases; unmatched bases: 3. The CDR3 nucleotides are TGTGCCAGCAGTTTACTTGGGACAGGGGCCTACGAGCAGTACTTC. The encoded protein is CASSLLGTGAYEQYF.

This clonotype turned up a few times. V usage is TRBV3-1 and J usage is TRBJ1-2, with D possibly being TRBD1 (6 bases). Germline V CDR1 and CDR2: LGHDT, YNNKEL (reference sequence). V lost 1 base, J lost 8 bases, and 11 bases lay in between. The CDR3 is 13 residues long. The CDR3 DNA follows: TGTGCCAGCAGCCAAGTACAGGGTGGCGGCTACACCTTC. As protein: CASSQVQGGGYTF. The full variable domain, its missing parts supplied by reference TRBV3-1 and TRBJ1-2, is DTAVSQTPKYLVTQMGNDKSIKCEQNLGHDTMYWYKQDSKKFLKIMFSYNNKELIINETVPNRFSPKSPDKAHLNLHINSLELGDSAVYFCASSQVQGGGYTFGSGTRLTVV.